The 8 T cell receptor beta chains listed next were all sequenced from one sample in a study of cytomegalovirus exposure and HLA in healthy donors. Sequencing was performed with immunoSEQ multiplex PCR; in TCRdb, only in-frame clones are kept and a portion is missing. This sample yields 150,000 to 200,000 clones, of which around four fifths are seen a single time; approximately 2.4% belongs to the top ten. The sequenced material came from PBMCs. The receptors here all came from a man aged 30 to 39 in good health and CMV-seropositive.

This chain uses TRBV7-3 with TRBJ1-1; no clear D. This CDR3 comprises 15 residues. Germline V gives CDR1 SGHTA, CDR2 FQGTGA. Trimming took 1 base from V and 3 from J, leaving 12 bases between them. The CDR3 loop reads CASSLNSGWDTEAFF. Written as DNA, the CDR3 is TGTGCCAGCAGCTTAAATTCCGGGTGGGACACTGAAGCTTTCTTT. Together with reference TRBV7-3 and TRBJ1-1, the CDR3 gives the full variable domain: GAGVSQTPSNKVTEKGKYVELRCDPISGHTALYWYRQSLGQGPEFLIYFQGTGAADDSGLPNDRFFAVRPEGSVSTLKIQRTERGDSAVYLCASSLNSGWDTEAFFGQGTRLTVV.

The chain links TRBV5-1 to TRBJ2-7; 8 nucleotides match TRBD1. CDR3 length: 14 residues. After removal of 0 bases from V and 5 bases from J, the junction contained 4 bases not matched to a gene. In germline, CDR1 is SGHRS, CDR2 YFSETQ. The CDR3 protein is CASSLDPTGDEQYF. In nucleotides, the CDR3 is TGCGCCAGCAGCTTGGACCCGACAGGGGACGAGCAGTACTTC.

The chain combines TRBV7-9 with TRBJ1-6; TRBD1 matches 8 bases. This CDR3 comprises 14 residues. Germline CDR1 reads SEHNR; CDR2 reads FQNEAQ (reference sequence). V lost 1 base and J lost 10; bases outside the gene matches: 3. The CDR3 loop reads CASSLGTGQSPLHF. The DNA for the CDR3 is TGTGCCAGCAGCTTAGGGACAGGGCAGTCACCCCTCCACTTT.

V and J are TRBV11-2 and TRBJ1-2; TRBD1 might be the D (5 bases). Germline lookup yields CDR1 SGHAT and CDR2 FQNNGV. The CDR3 runs 12 residues. Between the trimmed V and J ends, which lost 3 bases and 8 bases, there was a span of 10 bases. The CDR3 here is CASSFIGGGYTF. The CDR3 DNA is TGTGCCAGCAGCTTTATCGGGGGAGGCTACACCTTC. The whole variable domain, remainder taken from reference TRBV11-2 and TRBJ1-2, is EAGVAQSPRYKIIEKRQSVAFWCNPISGHATLYWYQQILGQGPKLLIQFQNNGVVDDSQLPKDRFSAERLKGVDSTLKIQPAKLEDSAVYLCASSFIGGGYTFGSGTRLTVV.

This clone was detected only a few times. The gene calls are TRBV6-6 and TRBJ2-5; 12 positions match TRBD2. The length of the CDR3 is 15 residues. After removal of 6 bases from V and 5 bases from J, the junction contained 7 bases not matched to a gene. Germline lookup yields CDR1 MNHNY and CDR2 SVGAGI (reference sequence). The CDR3 protein is CASRSSGGAGETQYF. CDR3 nucleotides: TGTGCCAGCAGGTCTAGCGGGGGGGCTGGGGAGACCCAGTACTTC.

The CDR3 loop reads CASSLNAGNTEAFF. The CDR3 DNA reads as TGTGCCAGCAGCTTAAATGCGGGGAACACTGAAGCTTTCTTT. The genes are TRBV7-3 and TRBJ1-1; D not resolved. CDR3 length equals 14 residues. CDR1 and CDR2 from the germline V gene are SGHTA and FQGTGA. Trimming took off 1 base at V and 1 base at J, with 7 bases between the two ends. Full variable domain (missing parts from reference TRBV7-3 and TRBJ1-1): GAGVSQTPSNKVTEKGKYVELRCDPISGHTALYWYRQSLGQGPEFLIYFQGTGAADDSGLPNDRFFAVRPEGSVSTLKIQRTERGDSAVYLCASSLNAGNTEAFFGQGTRLTVV.

The genes are TRBV6-5 and TRBJ2-7; 12 bases are a match to TRBD1. After removal of 2 bases from V and 4 bases from J, the junction contained 3 bases not matched to a gene. CDR1 is MNHEY, CDR2 SVGAGI, per germline. This CDR3 has 15 residues. CDR3 nucleotide sequence: TGTGCCAGCAGTTACGGGGGACAGGGGGCTTACGAGCAGTACTTC. Amino acids: CASSYGGQGAYEQYF.

The genes are TRBV6-5 and TRBJ2-2; 7 bases match TRBD1. Germline V gives CDR1 MNHEY, CDR2 SVGAGI. This CDR3 is built from 14 residues. J lost 1 base, V lost 11 bases, and 7 bases had no gene match. The CDR3 loop is CAYRTGGNTGELFF. DNA for the CDR3: TGTGCCTACAGGACAGGAGGGAACACCGGGGAGCTGTTTTTT.